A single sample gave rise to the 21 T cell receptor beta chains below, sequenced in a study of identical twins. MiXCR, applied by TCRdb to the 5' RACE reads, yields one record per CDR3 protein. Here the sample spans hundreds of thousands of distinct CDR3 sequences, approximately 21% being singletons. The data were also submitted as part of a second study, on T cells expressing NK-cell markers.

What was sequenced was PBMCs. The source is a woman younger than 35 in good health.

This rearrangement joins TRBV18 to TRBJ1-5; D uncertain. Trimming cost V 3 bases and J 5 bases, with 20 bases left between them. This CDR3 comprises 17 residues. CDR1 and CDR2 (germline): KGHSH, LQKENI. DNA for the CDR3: TGTGCCAGCTCACCCCTTAGGTGGGAGAGAAGAGATCAGCCCCAGCATTTT. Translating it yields CASSPLRWERRDQPQHF. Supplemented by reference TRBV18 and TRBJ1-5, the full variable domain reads NAGVMQNPRHLVRRRGQEARLRCSPMKGHSHVYWYRQLPEEGLKFMVYLQKENIIDESGMPKERFSAEFPKEGPSILRIQQVVRGDSAAYFCASSPLRWERRDQPQHFGDGTRLSIL.

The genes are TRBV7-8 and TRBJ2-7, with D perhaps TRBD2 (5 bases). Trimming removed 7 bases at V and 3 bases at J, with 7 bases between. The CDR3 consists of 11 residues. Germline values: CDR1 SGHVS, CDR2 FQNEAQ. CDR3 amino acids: CASTDYYEQYF. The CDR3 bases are TGTGCCAGCACCGACTACTACGAGCAGTACTTC. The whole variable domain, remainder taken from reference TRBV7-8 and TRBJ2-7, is GAGVSQSPRYKVAKRGQDVALRCDPISGHVSLFWYQQALGQGPEFLTYFQNEAQLDKSGLPSDRFFAERPEGSVSTLKIQRTQQEDSAVYLCASTDYYEQYFGPGTRLTVT.

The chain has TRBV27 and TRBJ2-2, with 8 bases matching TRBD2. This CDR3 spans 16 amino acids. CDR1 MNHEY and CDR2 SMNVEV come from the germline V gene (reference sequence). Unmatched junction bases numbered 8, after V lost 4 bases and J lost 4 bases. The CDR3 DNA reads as TGTGCCAGCAGTTCGCTAGCGGGTAAAGGCACCGGGGAGCTGTTTTTT. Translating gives CASSSLAGKGTGELFF.

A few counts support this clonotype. The CDR3: CSARQDYNSPLHF. In DNA, the CDR3 is TGCAGTGCACGACAAGACTATAATTCACCCCTCCACTTT. The V call is TRBV20-1, the J call TRBJ1-6, with D hard to call. In germline, CDR1 is DFQATT, CDR2 SNEGSKA (reference sequence). The CDR3 loop spans 13 amino acids. The V end lost 6 bases, the J end lost 3 bases, and 9 bases lay between the germline ends.

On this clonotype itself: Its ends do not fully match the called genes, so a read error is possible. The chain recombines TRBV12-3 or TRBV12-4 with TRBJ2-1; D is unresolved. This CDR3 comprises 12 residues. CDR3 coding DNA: TGTGCCAGCAGTTTTACTCTTGGTGAGCAGCTCTTC. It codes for CASSFTLGEQLF.

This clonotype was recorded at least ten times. The CDR3 sequence is CASSPGAPNQQYF. The DNA for the CDR3 is TGTGCCAGCAGCCCCGGAGCCCCTAACCAGCAGTACTTC. The chain uses TRBV3-1 and TRBJ2-7; D is uncertain. Germline CDR1 and CDR2: LGHDT and YNNKEL (reference sequence). Trimming stripped 4 bases from V and 8 bases from J, with 15 bases between. CDR3 length equals 13 residues.

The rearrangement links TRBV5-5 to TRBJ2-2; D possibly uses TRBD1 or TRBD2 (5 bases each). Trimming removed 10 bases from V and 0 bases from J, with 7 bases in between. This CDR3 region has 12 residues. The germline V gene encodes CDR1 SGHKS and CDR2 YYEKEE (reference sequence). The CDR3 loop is CAGGPNTGELFF. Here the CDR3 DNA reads TGTGCCGGGGGACCGAACACCGGGGAGCTGTTTTTT.

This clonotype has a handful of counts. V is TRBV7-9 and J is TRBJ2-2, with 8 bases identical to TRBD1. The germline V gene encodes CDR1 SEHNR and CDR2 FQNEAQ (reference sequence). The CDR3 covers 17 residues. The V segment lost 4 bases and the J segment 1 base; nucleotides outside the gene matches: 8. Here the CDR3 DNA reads TGTGCCAGCAGCTATCGACAGGGGCCGTTGAACACCGGGGAGCTGTTTTTT. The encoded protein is CASSYRQGPLNTGELFF.

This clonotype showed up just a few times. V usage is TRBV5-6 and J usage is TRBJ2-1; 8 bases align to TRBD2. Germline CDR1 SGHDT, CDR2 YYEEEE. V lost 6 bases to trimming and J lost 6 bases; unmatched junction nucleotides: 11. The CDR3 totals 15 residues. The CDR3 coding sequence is TGTGCCAGCAACCCGACTAGCGTACATTTCAATGAGCAGTTCTTC. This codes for CASNPTSVHFNEQFF. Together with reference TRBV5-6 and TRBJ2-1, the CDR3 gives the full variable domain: DAGVTQSPTHLIKTRGQQVTLRCSPKSGHDTVSWYQQALGQGPQFIFQYYEEEERQRGNFPDRFSGHQFPNYSSELNVNALLLGDSALYLCASNPTSVHFNEQFFGPGTRLTVL.

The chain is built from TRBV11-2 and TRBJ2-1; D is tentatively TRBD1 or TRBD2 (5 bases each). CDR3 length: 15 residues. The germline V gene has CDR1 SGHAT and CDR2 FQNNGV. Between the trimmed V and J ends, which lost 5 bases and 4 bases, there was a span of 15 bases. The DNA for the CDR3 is TGTGCCAGCAGCATCCGGGACCGCTCTTACAATGAGCAGTTCTTC. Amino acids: CASSIRDRSYNEQFF.

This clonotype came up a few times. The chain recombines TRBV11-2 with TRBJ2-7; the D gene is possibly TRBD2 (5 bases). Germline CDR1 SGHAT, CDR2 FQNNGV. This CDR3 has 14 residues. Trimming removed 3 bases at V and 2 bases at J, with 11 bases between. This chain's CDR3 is CASSLNNGAYEQYF. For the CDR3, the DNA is TGTGCCAGCAGCTTGAACAACGGGGCCTACGAGCAGTACTTC.

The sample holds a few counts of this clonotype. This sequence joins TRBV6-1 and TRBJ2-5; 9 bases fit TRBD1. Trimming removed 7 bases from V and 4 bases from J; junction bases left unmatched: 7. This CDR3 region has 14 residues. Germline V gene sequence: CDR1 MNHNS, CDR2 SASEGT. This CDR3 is CASTAQGARETQYF. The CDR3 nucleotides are TGTGCCAGCACCGCACAGGGGGCGCGAGAGACCCAGTACTTC.

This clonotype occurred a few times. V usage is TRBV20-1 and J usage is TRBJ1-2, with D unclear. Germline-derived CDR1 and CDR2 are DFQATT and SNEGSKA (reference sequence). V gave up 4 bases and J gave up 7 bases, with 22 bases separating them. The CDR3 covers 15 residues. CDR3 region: CSAKPSVDPGGGYTF. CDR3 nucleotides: TGCAGTGCTAAACCGTCAGTAGACCCGGGAGGTGGCTACACCTTC.

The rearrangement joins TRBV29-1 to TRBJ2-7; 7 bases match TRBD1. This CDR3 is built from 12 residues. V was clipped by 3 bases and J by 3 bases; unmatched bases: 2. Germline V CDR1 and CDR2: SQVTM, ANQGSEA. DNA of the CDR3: TGCAGCGTTGAGGGACAGTTCTACGAGCAGTACTTC. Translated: CSVEGQFYEQYF.

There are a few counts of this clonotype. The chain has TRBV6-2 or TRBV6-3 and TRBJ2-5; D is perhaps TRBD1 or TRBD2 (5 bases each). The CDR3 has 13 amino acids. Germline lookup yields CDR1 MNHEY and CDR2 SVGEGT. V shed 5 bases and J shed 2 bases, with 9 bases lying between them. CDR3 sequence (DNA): TGTGCCAGCAGTGGCAGGGAGCAAGAGACCCAGTACTTC. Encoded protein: CASSGREQETQYF.

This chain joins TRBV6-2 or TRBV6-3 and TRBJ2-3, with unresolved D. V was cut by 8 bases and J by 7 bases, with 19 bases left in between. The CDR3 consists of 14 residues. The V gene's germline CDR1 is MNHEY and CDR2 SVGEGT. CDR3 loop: CASWSVLAENTQYF. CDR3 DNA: TGTGCCAGCTGGTCCGTACTTGCTGAAAATACGCAGTATTTT.

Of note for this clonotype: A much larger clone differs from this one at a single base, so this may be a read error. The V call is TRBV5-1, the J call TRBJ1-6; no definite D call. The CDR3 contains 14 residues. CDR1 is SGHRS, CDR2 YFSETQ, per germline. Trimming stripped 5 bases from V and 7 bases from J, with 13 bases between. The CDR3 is CASRRVAGNSPLHF. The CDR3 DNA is TGCGCCAGCAGGCGGGTTGCTGGGAATTCACCCCTCCACTTT.

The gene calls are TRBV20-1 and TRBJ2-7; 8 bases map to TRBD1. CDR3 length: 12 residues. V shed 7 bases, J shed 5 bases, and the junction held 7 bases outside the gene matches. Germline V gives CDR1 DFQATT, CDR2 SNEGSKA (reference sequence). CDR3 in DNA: TGCAGTGTTTCTACAGGGGGTCACGAGCAGTACTTC. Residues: CSVSTGGHEQYF.

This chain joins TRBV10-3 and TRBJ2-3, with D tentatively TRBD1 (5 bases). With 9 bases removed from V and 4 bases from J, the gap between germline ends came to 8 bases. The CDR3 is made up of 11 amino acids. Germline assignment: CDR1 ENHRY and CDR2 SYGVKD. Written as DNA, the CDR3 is TGTGCCATTCAGGGCGCAGATACGCAGTATTTT. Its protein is CAIQGADTQYF.

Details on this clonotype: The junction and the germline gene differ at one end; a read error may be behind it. The CDR3 DNA follows: TGTTCCAGCAGTGAGCTTCAGGGCCGCTCCTACAATGAGCAGTTCTTC. Residues: CSSSELQGRSYNEQFF. V is TRBV2 and J is TRBJ2-1; a weak D match, TRBD1 (5 bases). The CDR3 totals 16 residues. Germline V gene data show CDR1 as SNHLY and CDR2 as FYNNEI.

The CDR3 sequence is CASSPFGSTSQPAPSSYNEQFF. CDR3 DNA: TGTGCCAGCAGCCCATTTGGGTCGACCTCTCAGCCGGCCCCCAGCTCCTACAATGAGCAGTTCTTC. The rearrangement uses TRBV4-2 and TRBJ2-1, with unresolved D. V was cut by 4 bases and J by 0 bases, with 31 bases left in between. Per the germline V gene, CDR1 is LGHNA and CDR2 is YNFKEQ. The CDR3 consists of 22 residues.